Listed here are 27 T cell receptor beta chains from one sample, sequenced in a study of cytomegalovirus exposure and HLA in healthy donors. 60 Vbeta and 13 Jbeta primers were used in PCR. The repertoire was sequenced with immunoSEQ multiplex PCR; TCRdb's copy has only in-frame clones and lacks some. The table shows about 170,000 clones, with 60% to 80% occurring only once. The sample was PBMCs. These receptors all come from a female donor in good health and CMV-seronegative.

V usage is TRBV7-2 and J usage is TRBJ1-1; 8 positions match TRBD1. Losses at the gene ends were 4 bases for V and 5 bases for J; bases not matched to a gene: 12. CDR1 and CDR2 (germline): SGHTA, FQGNSA. This CDR3 has 16 amino acids. This CDR3 reads CASSSLLDRENTEAFF. The CDR3 DNA is TGTGCCAGCAGCTCATTATTGGACAGGGAGAATACTGAAGCTTTCTTT. Full variable domain (rest looked up from reference TRBV7-2 and TRBJ1-1): GAGVSQSPSNKVTEKGKDVELRCDPISGHTALYWYRQSLGQGLEFLIYFQGNSAPDKSGLPSDRFSAERTGGSVSTLTIQRTQQEDSAVYLCASSSLLDRENTEAFFGQGTRLTVV.

The chain combines TRBV7-9 with TRBJ2-2, with D possibly being TRBD2 (5 bases). This CDR3 is built from 15 residues. V shed 1 base and J shed 4 bases, with 10 bases lying between them. From germline, CDR1 is SEHNR and CDR2 FQNEAQ (reference sequence). The CDR3 is CASSLVDSGTGELFF. As DNA, the CDR3 is TGTGCCAGCAGCTTAGTGGACTCAGGCACCGGGGAGCTGTTTTTT.

This chain joins TRBV19 and TRBJ2-2; D may be TRBD1 (6 bases). CDR1 is LNHDA and CDR2 is SQIVND in the germline V gene (reference sequence). CDR3 length: 15 amino acids. Trimming left V 4 bases short and J 1 base short, with 10 bases between. CDR3 in amino acids: CASSSGQLNTGELFF. As DNA, the CDR3 is TGTGCCAGTAGTAGCGGACAGTTGAACACCGGGGAGCTGTTTTTT.

The CDR3 region has the DNA TGCGCCAGCAGCTTCGGCGGGGGGGCAGAGACCCAGTACTTC. Residues: CASSFGGGAETQYF. The V gene is TRBV5-1, the J gene TRBJ2-5, with 9 bases matching TRBD2. Germline CDR1 is SGHRS and CDR2 is YFSETQ. This CDR3 spans 14 amino acids. Trimming at V came to 2 bases and at J to 4 bases, leaving 3 bases not matched to a gene.

The CDR3 spells CASSPGQGAPEAFF. The CDR3 DNA reads as TGTGCCAGCAGTCCGGGACAGGGGGCCCCTGAAGCTTTCTTT. The chain carries TRBV6-5 and TRBJ1-1, with TRBD1 matching over 12 bases. CDR3 size: 14 residues. With V trimmed by 5 bases and J by 6 bases, 4 bases remained unmatched. The germline CDR1 and CDR2 sequences are MNHEY and SVGAGI.

The rearrangement links TRBV5-4 to TRBJ2-3, with unresolved D. CDR1 SGHNT and CDR2 YYREEE come from the germline V gene (reference sequence). V lost 0 bases and J 2 bases, leaving 13 bases between the germline ends. This CDR3 is built from 16 residues. For the CDR3, the DNA is TGTGCCAGCAGCTTGGCAGGTGGCTTTAACACAGATACGCAGTATTTT. Its protein is CASSLAGGFNTDTQYF.

The chain joins TRBV5-6 to TRBJ2-7, with 8 nucleotides matching TRBD1. Germline lookup yields CDR1 SGHDT and CDR2 YYEEEE. After removal of 5 bases from V and 6 bases from J, the junction contained 10 bases not matched to a gene. This CDR3 contains 14 residues. This chain's CDR3 is CASRPGGGEGEQYF. The CDR3 nucleotides are TGTGCCAGCAGGCCAGGGGGCGGGGAAGGCGAGCAGTACTTC.

This chain connects TRBV15 to TRBJ2-1, with 10 bases lining up with TRBD2. The CDR3 covers 16 residues. V shed 5 bases and J 8 bases; nucleotides not matched to a gene: 12. Per germline, CDR1 LNHNV and CDR2 YYDKDF (reference sequence). CDR3 region: CATSRPWGTSVDEQFF. In DNA form, the CDR3 reads TGTGCCACCAGCCGCCCTTGGGGGACTAGCGTCGATGAGCAGTTCTTC. The entire variable domain, with the rest obtained from reference TRBV15 and TRBJ2-1, is as follows: DAMVIQNPRYQVTQFGKPVTLSCSQTLNHNVMYWYQQKSSQAPKLLFHYYDKDFNNEADTPDNFQSRRPNTSFCFLDIRSPGLGDTAMYLCATSRPWGTSVDEQFFGPGTRLTVL.

The chain has TRBV30 and TRBJ2-5; 12 bases align to TRBD2. Per the germline V gene, CDR1 is GTSNPN and CDR2 is SVGIG (reference sequence). CDR3 length equals 17 residues. Trimming cost V 0 bases and J 3 bases; bases outside gene matches: 8. Here the CDR3 DNA reads TGTGCCTGGAGTGTAGGGACTAGCGGGTACGCAGAAGAGACCCAGTACTTC. This encodes CAWSVGTSGYAEETQYF.

This chain links TRBV4-1 with TRBJ1-1; D remains unclear. From germline, CDR1 is MGHRA and CDR2 YSYEKL. Deletions cut 4 bases from V and 0 bases from J, with 9 bases between. The CDR3 covers 14 residues. This chain's CDR3 is CASSPREMNTEAFF. Written as DNA, the CDR3 is TGCGCCAGCAGCCCGCGGGAGATGAACACTGAAGCTTTCTTT.

V gene TRBV28 combines with J gene TRBJ2-7; TRBD1 agrees at 11 bases. V was clipped by 6 bases and J by 4 bases; unmatched bases: 8. Germline lookup yields CDR1 MDHEN and CDR2 SYDVKM. The CDR3 is made up of 15 amino acids. CDR3 sequence (DNA): TGTGCCAGCAGCTTGCCCGGGACAGGGGGTTACGAGCAGTACTTC. Protein: CASSLPGTGGYEQYF.

The genes are TRBV29-1 and TRBJ2-2, with 14 nucleotides matching TRBD2. This CDR3 region has 15 residues. V shed 6 bases, J shed 3 bases, and the junction held 3 bases outside the gene matches. Germline CDR1 is SQVTM and CDR2 is ANQGSEA. The CDR3 DNA reads as TGCAGCGTCTTGGGACTAGCGGGAGACACCGGGGAGCTGTTTTTT. Protein product: CSVLGLAGDTGELFF.

DNA of the CDR3: TGCGCCAGCAGCCAAGAAGCGGGGGGGCCGGGTGAGCAGTTCTTC. This codes for CASSQEAGGPGEQFF. The gene calls are TRBV4-1 and TRBJ2-1; 10 bases map to TRBD2. CDR1 MGHRA and CDR2 YSYEKL come from the germline V gene. The CDR3 is 15 residues long. Trimming cost V 0 bases and J 9 bases; bases outside gene matches: 5.

The rearrangement links TRBV5-6 to TRBJ2-7, with D perhaps TRBD2 (5 bases). The CDR3 covers 14 residues. Germline V gene sequence: CDR1 SGHDT, CDR2 YYEEEE. The ends were cut back, 7 bases at V and 4 bases at J, with 18 bases in the middle. The CDR3 reads CASEPGNSRYEQYF. CDR3 sequence (DNA): TGTGCCAGCGAACCCGGGAACTCGCGGTACGAGCAGTACTTC.

J is TRBJ2-5 and V is TRBV9, with D perhaps TRBD2 (6 bases). Looked up from germline, CDR1 is SGDLS and CDR2 is YYNGEE. The length of the CDR3 is 15 residues. Trimming left V 0 bases short and J 1 base short, with 10 bases between. The CDR3 DNA sequence: TGTGCCAGCAGCGTAGGGGTTAGCGGCCAAGAGACCCAGTACTTC. Encoded protein: CASSVGVSGQETQYF.

This clone has only one observation. The rearrangement joins TRBV2 to TRBJ2-1; 10 bases are shared with TRBD1. The CDR3 extends over 14 amino acids. V shed 11 bases and J 4 bases; nucleotides not matched to a gene: 8. Looked up from germline, CDR1 is SNHLY and CDR2 is FYNNEI. CDR3 amino acids: CAGSGTGDYNEQFF. Written as DNA, the CDR3 is TGTGCCGGTTCGGGGACAGGGGATTACAATGAGCAGTTCTTC.

The gene calls are TRBV29-1 and TRBJ2-3; 10 bases match TRBD2. Germline loops: CDR1 SQVTM, CDR2 ANQGSEA. The trim removed 0 bases at V and 3 bases at J, leaving 9 bases unmatched. The CDR3 sequence is 17 residues long. Here the CDR3 DNA reads TGCAGCGTTGAAGATATCGGAGCGGGGGGGAGGACAGATACGCAGTATTTT. Translated, it gives CSVEDIGAGGRTDTQYF.

This clone was recorded a few times. The V and J genes are TRBV25-1 and TRBJ1-1; no definite D call. V was trimmed by 3 bases and J by 0 bases, leaving 8 bases between them. Germline assignment: CDR1 MGHDK and CDR2 SYGVNS. The length of the CDR3 is 14 residues. CDR3 bases: TGTGCCAGCAGTGAGCCTAGGATGAACACTGAAGCTTTCTTT. Translation gives CASSEPRMNTEAFF.

The chain has TRBV25-1 and TRBJ1-2, with a possible D match to TRBD1 (6 bases). The CDR3 consists of 15 residues. CDR1 is MGHDK and CDR2 is SYGVNS in the germline V gene. Trimming shortened V by 4 bases and J by 6 bases, and 18 bases separated the two germline ends. In DNA form, the CDR3 reads TGTGCCAGCAGTGGGCGGGGGGCAGGGGTCCATGGCTACACCTTC. This gives the protein CASSGRGAGVHGYTF.

The chain links TRBV28 to TRBJ2-7, with 9 bases identical to TRBD1. After removal of 7 bases from V and 3 bases from J, the junction contained 7 bases not matched to a gene. The CDR3 loop spans 14 amino acids. CDR1 is MDHEN and CDR2 is SYDVKM in the germline V gene. In nucleotides, the CDR3 is TGTGCCAGCACCGGACAGGGGCATAACTACGAGCAGTACTTC. Amino acid sequence: CASTGQGHNYEQYF. Drawing the rest from reference TRBV28 and TRBJ2-7, the complete variable domain is DVKVTQSSRYLVKRTGEKVFLECVQDMDHENMFWYRQDPGLGLRLIYFSYDVKMKEKGDIPEGYSVSREKKERFSLILESASTNQTSMYLCASTGQGHNYEQYFGPGTRLTVT.

The J gene is TRBJ1-1, the V gene TRBV27, with 7 bases matching TRBD1. The V segment lost 5 bases and the J segment 4 bases; nucleotides outside the gene matches: 7. CDR1 and CDR2 from the germline V gene are MNHEY and SMNVEV (reference sequence). The CDR3 is 14 residues long. CDR3 region: CASSLYRGGTEAFF. CDR3 DNA: TGTGCCAGCAGTCTGTACAGGGGTGGCACTGAAGCTTTCTTT.

This clone has only a few counts. The chain employs TRBV7-2 and TRBJ1-2, with TRBD1 matching 8 bases. Germline values: CDR1 SGHTA, CDR2 FQGNSA. There are 16 residues in the CDR3. V dropped 5 bases and J dropped 4; count of bases not matched to a gene: 12. The CDR3 here is CASSRERTGIAYGYTF. The CDR3 nucleotides read TGTGCCAGCAGCCGAGAGCGGACAGGGATCGCCTATGGCTACACCTTC.

The V gene is TRBV28, the J gene TRBJ2-4; D perhaps matches TRBD2 (7 bases). This CDR3 comprises 16 residues. CDR1 MDHEN and CDR2 SYDVKM come from the germline V gene. The V and J ends lost 5 bases and 3 bases respectively, with 17 bases between them. CDR3 nucleotides: TGTGCCAGCAGTCCACAAAGGGGGGGGGTCAAAAACATTCAGTACTTC. Translated: CASSPQRGGVKNIQYF.

The rearrangement links TRBV7-2 to TRBJ1-2, with 8 bases matching TRBD1. CDR1 SGHTA and CDR2 FQGNSA come from the germline V gene. V lost 5 bases, J lost 5 bases, and 10 bases stayed unmatched. The CDR3 totals 15 residues. The CDR3 reads CASSENSGGAYGYTF. The CDR3 DNA reads TGTGCCAGCAGCGAGAACTCAGGGGGCGCGTATGGCTACACCTTC.

The rearrangement uses TRBV28 and TRBJ1-1; tentatively, D is TRBD1 (5 bases). The CDR3 spans 13 residues. The ends were cut back, 7 bases at V and 10 bases at J, with 19 bases in the middle. Germline CDR1 and CDR2: MDHEN and SYDVKM. The CDR3 loop reads CASISGPQGGAFF. DNA of the CDR3: TGTGCCAGCATCTCGGGACCTCAGGGAGGAGCTTTCTTT.

The chain joins TRBV5-1 to TRBJ2-3; D perhaps matches TRBD2 (6 bases). This CDR3 contains 15 residues. Germline CDR1 reads SGHRS; CDR2 reads YFSETQ. V was clipped by 6 bases and J by 6 bases, with 20 bases between them. As DNA, the CDR3 is TGCGCCAGCAACCCCGCGGGACTCCTCATGGATACGCAGTATTTT. Protein product: CASNPAGLLMDTQYF.

V usage is TRBV19 and J usage is TRBJ2-1; 9 bases are a match to TRBD2. The CDR3 length is 13 residues. V dropped 4 bases and J dropped 7; count of bases not matched to a gene: 2. The germline CDR1 and CDR2 sequences are LNHDA and SQIVND (reference sequence). CDR3 loop: CASSSGRENEQFF. CDR3 nucleotides: TGTGCCAGTAGTAGCGGGAGGGAGAATGAGCAGTTCTTC.